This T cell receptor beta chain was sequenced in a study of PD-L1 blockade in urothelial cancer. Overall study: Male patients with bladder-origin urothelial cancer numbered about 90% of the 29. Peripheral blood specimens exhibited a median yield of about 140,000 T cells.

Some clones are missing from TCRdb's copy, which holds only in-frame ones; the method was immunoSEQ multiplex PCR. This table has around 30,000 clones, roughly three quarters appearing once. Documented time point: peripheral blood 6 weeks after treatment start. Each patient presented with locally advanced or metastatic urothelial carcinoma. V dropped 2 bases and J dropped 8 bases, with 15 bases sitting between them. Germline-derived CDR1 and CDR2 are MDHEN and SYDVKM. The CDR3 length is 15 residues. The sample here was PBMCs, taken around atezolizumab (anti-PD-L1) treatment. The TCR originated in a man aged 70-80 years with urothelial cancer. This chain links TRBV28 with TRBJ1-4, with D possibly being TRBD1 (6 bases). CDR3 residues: CASSLGGGTSEKLFF. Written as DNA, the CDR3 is TGTGCCAGCAGTTTAGGGGGCGGAACGTCGGAAAAACTGTTTTTT.